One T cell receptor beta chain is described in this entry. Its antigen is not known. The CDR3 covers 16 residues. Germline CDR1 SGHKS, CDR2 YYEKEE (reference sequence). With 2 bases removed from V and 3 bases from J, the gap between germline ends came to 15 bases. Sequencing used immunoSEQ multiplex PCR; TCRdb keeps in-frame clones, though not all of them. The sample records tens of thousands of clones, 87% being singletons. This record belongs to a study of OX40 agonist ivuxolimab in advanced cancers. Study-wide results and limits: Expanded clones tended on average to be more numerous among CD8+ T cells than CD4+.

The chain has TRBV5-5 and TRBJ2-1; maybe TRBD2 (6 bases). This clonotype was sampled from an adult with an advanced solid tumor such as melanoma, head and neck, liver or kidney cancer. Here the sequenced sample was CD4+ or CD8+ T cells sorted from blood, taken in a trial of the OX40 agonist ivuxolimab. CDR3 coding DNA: TGTGCCAGCAGCTTCGGGGGACCGAGCCACTACAATGAGCAGTTCTTC. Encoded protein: CASSFGGPSHYNEQFF.